This T cell receptor (beta chain) derives from a study of T-cell reconstitution after alpha-beta-depleted transplantation in children. Molecular barcoding with unique molecular identifiers was used for the TCRbeta library. MiXCR, run by TCRdb on the PCR reads, gives a single entry per CDR3 protein. This sample has 150,000 to 200,000 distinct CDR3 sequences, with around 10% found just once. V was cut by 4 bases and J by 0 bases, with 18 bases left in between. The CDR3 has 17 amino acids. Germline V gene data show CDR1 as SGHVS and CDR2 as FQNEAQ. The table lists this clonotype with many counts. This receptor was taken from a boy between 2 and 15 years old with acute myeloid leukemia, due to receive a stem cell transplant. This rearrangement joins TRBV7-8 to TRBJ2-5; D gene uncertain. The sample was PBMCs, taken before TCRalphabeta/CD19-depleted stem cell transplant. The CDR3 DNA follows: TGTGCCAGCAGCTCGTACGGGTCACAGTCCCACCAAGAGACCCAGTACTTC. Protein sequence: CASSSYGSQSHQETQYF.